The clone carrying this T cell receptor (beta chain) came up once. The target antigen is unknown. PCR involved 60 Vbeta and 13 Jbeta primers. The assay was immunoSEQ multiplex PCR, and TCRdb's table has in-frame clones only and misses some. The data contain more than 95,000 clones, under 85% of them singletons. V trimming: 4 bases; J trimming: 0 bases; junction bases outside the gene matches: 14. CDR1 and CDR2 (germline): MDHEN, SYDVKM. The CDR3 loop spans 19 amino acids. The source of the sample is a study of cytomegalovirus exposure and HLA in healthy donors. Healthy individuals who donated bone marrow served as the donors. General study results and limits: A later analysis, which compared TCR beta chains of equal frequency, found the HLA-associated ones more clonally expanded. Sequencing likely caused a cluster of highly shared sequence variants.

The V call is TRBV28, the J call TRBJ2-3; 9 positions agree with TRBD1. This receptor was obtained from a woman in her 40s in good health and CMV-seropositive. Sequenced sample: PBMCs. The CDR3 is CASSWDRQGDLYSTDTQYF. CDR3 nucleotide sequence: TGTGCCAGCAGTTGGGACCGACAGGGGGACTTATATAGCACAGATACGCAGTATTTT.